This T cell receptor beta chain was identified in a study of CD8 T cells in ankylosing spondylitis. This clonotype was seen a few times. What it recognizes is unknown. Overall study results and limits: Some motif variants had been reported before (in reactive arthritis synovial fluid and blood). A motif in TCR beta, a set of roughly eight highly homologous variants, appeared characteristic of ankylosing spondylitis blood.

TCRdb re-derived calls from the 5' RACE reads in MiXCR, one entry per CDR3 protein. The repertoire holds hundreds of thousands of distinct CDR3 sequences, with around 18% as singletons. The V gene's germline CDR1 is ENHRY and CDR2 SYGVKD. Trimming removed 3 bases at V and 9 bases at J, with 12 bases between. This CDR3 spans 12 amino acids. This receptor was obtained from a male donor with ankylosing spondylitis or in good health (not recorded which). Sequencing was carried out using blood, either unsorted or a sorted T cell fraction (not recorded which). The rearrangement uses TRBV10-3 and TRBJ2-7; D may correspond to TRBD1 or TRBD2 (5 bases each). Here the CDR3 reads CAISEIGDVQYV. For the CDR3, the DNA is TGTGCCATCAGTGAAATTGGGGACGTGCAGTACGTC.